This T cell receptor (beta chain) derives from a study of T-cell reconstitution after alpha-beta-depleted transplantation in children (dated by TCRdb to the mid-2010s). About the full investigation: T-cell immune reconstitution after TCRalphabeta/CD19-depleted allogeneic hematopoietic cell transplantation in children was quantitatively tracked in the study by means of TCR repertoire profiling.

V is cut back by 6 bases and J by 3 bases, with 19 bases in the junction unmatched. According to the germline V gene, CDR1 reads SQVTM and CDR2 reads ANQGSEA. CDR3 length: 17 amino acids, cysteine to phenylalanine. CDR3 DNA is the only sequence kept; it has 51 bases, read in frame from the first base. On this clonotype itself: Which antigen it targets is not known. Nothing much larger sits one base from this clone, and base qualities are not available.

The library was produced with PCR. These reads were obtained on an Illumina HiSeq 2500. TCR library preparation used molecular barcoding, with unique molecular identifiers applied to normalize quantification of the TCRbeta repertoire. TCRdb trimmed the raw reads at Q25, called clones with MiXCR and kept productive beta chains. Rows with a matching CDR3 protein are joined into one entry that keeps the most common DNA and genes. The sample table shows around 240,000 distinct CDR3 sequences, and around 9.7% are seen once. The top ten constitute around 5% of the sample. This sequence was found in a human donor who donated a stem cell graft to a child with SCID. The chain links TRBV29-1 with TRBJ1-2, with 7 bases in between that match TRBD1. The specimen was PBMCs from the stem cell graft donor, collected from the stem cell graft. CDR3 reads: CSVRTPKGGRGDYGYTF. The sequenced DNA is TGCAGCGTCCGAACCCCTAAAGGGGGCAGGGGAGACTATGGCTACACCTTC.